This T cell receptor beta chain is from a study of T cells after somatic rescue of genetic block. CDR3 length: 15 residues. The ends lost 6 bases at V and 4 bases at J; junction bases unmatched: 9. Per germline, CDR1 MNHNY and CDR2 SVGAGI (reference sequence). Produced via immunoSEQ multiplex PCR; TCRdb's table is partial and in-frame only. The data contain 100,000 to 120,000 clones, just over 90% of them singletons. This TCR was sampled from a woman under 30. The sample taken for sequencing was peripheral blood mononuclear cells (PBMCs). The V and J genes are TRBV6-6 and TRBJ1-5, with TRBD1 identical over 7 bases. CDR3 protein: CASRNTGVQNQPQHF. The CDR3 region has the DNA TGTGCCAGCAGGAATACAGGGGTACAAAATCAGCCCCAGCATTTT.